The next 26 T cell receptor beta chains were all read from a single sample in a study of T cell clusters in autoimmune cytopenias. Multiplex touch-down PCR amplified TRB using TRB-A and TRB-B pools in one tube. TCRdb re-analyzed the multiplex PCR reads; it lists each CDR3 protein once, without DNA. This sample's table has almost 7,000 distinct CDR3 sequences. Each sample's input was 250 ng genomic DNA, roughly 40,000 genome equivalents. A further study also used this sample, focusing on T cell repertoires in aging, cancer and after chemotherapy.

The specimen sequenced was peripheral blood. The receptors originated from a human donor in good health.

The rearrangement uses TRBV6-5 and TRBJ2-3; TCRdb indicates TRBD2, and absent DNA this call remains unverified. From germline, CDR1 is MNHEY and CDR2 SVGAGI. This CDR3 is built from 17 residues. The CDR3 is CASSEVLAGGLTDTQYF.

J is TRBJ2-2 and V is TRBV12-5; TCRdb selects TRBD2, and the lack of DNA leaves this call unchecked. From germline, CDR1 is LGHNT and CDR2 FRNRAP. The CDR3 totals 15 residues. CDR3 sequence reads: CASGTTGTRAGELFF.

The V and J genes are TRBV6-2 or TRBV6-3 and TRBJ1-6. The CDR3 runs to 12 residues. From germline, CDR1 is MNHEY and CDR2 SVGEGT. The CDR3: CASSYSYSPLHF.

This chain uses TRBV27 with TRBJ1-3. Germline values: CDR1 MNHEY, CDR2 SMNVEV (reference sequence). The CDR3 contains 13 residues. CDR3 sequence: CASTMVSGNTIYF.

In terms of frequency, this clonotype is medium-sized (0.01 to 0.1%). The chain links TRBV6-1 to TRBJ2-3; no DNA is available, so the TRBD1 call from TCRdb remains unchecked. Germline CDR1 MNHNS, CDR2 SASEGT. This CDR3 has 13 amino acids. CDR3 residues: CASSVVQGVTQYF.

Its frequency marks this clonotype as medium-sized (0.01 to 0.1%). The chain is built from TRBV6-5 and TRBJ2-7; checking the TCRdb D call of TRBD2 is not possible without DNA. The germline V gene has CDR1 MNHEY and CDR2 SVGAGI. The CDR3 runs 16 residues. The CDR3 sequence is CASSYSGTSVGYEQYF.

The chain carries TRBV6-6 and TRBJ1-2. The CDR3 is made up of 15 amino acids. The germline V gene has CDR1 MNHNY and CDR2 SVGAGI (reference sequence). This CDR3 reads CASSYSAGEGYGYTF.

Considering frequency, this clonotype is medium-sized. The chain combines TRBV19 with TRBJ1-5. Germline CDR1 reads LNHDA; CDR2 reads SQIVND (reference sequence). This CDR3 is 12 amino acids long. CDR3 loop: CASSSMGQPQHF.

The CDR3 is CASSTGQGTFNSPLHF. The rearrangement joins TRBV5-4 to TRBJ1-6; TCRdb returns TRBD1, unconfirmable since there is no DNA. The length of the CDR3 is 16 residues. Germline V lookup: CDR1 SGHNT, CDR2 YYREEE (reference sequence).

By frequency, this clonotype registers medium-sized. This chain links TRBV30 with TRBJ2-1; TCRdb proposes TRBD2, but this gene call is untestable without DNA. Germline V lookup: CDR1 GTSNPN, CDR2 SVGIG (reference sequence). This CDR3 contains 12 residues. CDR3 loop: CAWTGGGYEQFF.

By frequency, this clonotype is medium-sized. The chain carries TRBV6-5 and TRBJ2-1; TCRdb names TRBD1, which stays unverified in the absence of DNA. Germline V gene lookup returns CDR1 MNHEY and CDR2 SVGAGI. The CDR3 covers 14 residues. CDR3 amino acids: CASRTGGSYNEQFF.

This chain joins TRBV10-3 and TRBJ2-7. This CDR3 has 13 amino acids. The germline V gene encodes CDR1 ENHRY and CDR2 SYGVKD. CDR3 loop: CASRRQSSYEQYF.

The CDR3 spells CASSFPTSGLSYEQYF. J is TRBJ2-7 and V is TRBV12-3 or TRBV12-4; checking the TCRdb D call of TRBD2 is not possible without DNA. There are 16 residues in the CDR3.

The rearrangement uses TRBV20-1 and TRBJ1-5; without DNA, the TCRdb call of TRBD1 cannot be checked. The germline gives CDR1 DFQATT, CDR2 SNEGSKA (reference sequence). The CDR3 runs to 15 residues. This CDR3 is CSALGHRGGNQPQHF.

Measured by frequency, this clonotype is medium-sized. CDR3 sequence reads: CASSLQGLFYEQYF. V usage is TRBV6-2 or TRBV6-3 and J usage is TRBJ2-7; with no DNA, the TCRdb D assignment of TRBD1 cannot be verified. The CDR3 loop spans 14 amino acids. Germline CDR1 is MNHEY and CDR2 is SVGEGT.

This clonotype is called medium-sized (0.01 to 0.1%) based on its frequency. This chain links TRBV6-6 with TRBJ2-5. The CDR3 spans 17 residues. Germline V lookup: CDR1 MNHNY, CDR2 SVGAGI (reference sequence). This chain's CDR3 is CASSYPNPQGIQETQYF.

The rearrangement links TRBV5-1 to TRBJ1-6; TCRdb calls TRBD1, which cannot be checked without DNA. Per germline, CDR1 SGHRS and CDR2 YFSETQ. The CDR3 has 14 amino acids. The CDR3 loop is CASSPQGSNSPLHF. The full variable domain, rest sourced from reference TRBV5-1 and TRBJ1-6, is KAGVTQTPRYLIKTRGQQVTLSCSPISGHRSVSWYQQTPGQGLQFLFEYFSETQRNKGNFPGRFSGRQFSNSRSEMNVSTLELGDSALYLCASSPQGSNSPLHFGNGTRLTVT.

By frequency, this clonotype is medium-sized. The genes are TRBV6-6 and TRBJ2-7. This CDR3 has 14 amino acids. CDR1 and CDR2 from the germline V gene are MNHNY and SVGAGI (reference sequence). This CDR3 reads CASSYTQGTYEQYF.

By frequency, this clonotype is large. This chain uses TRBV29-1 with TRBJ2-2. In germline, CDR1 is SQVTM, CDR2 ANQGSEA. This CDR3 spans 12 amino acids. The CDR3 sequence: CSVHFMTGELFF.

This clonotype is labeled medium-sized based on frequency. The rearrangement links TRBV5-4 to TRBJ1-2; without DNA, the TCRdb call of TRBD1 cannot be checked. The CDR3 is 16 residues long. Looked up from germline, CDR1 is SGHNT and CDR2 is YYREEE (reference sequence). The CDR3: CASSLSMLQEKQGYTF.

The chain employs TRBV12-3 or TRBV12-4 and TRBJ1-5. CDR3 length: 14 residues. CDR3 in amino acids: CASSVFGSNQPQHF.

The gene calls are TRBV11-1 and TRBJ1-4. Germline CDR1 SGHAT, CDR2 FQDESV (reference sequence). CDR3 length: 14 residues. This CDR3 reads CASSRWGGNEKLFF.

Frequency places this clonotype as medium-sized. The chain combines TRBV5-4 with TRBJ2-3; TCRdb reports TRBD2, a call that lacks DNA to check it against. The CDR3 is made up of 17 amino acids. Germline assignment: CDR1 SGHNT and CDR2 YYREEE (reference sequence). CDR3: CASSLPDGLAGTDTQYF.

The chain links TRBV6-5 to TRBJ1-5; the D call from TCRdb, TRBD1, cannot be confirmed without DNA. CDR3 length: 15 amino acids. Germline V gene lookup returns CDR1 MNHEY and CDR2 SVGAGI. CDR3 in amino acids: CASSARRDTNQPQHF.

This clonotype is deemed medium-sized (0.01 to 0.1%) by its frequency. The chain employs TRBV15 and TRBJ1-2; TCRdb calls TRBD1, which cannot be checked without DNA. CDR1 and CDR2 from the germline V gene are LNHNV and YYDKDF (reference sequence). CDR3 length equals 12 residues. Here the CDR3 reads CATSRDGASYTF. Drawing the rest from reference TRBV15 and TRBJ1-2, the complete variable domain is DAMVIQNPRYQVTQFGKPVTLSCSQTLNHNVMYWYQQKSSQAPKLLFHYYDKDFNNEADTPDNFQSRRPNTSFCFLDIRSPGLGDTAMYLCATSRDGASYTFGSGTRLTVV.

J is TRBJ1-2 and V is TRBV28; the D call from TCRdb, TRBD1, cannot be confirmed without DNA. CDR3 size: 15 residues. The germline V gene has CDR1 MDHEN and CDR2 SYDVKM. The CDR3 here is CASIGQDVNFDGYTF.